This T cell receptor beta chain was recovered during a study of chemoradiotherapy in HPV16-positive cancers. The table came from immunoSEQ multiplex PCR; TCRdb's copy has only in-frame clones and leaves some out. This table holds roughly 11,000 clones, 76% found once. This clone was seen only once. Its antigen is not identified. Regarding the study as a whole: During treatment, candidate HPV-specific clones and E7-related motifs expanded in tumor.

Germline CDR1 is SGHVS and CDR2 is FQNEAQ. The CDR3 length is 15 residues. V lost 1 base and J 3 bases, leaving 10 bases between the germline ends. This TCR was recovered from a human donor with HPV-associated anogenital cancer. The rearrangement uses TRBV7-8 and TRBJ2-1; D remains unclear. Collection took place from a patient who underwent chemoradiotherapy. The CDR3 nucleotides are TGTGCCAGCAGCTTAGACGGAGATCTCTACAATGAGCAGTTCTTC. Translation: CASSLDGDLYNEQFF.